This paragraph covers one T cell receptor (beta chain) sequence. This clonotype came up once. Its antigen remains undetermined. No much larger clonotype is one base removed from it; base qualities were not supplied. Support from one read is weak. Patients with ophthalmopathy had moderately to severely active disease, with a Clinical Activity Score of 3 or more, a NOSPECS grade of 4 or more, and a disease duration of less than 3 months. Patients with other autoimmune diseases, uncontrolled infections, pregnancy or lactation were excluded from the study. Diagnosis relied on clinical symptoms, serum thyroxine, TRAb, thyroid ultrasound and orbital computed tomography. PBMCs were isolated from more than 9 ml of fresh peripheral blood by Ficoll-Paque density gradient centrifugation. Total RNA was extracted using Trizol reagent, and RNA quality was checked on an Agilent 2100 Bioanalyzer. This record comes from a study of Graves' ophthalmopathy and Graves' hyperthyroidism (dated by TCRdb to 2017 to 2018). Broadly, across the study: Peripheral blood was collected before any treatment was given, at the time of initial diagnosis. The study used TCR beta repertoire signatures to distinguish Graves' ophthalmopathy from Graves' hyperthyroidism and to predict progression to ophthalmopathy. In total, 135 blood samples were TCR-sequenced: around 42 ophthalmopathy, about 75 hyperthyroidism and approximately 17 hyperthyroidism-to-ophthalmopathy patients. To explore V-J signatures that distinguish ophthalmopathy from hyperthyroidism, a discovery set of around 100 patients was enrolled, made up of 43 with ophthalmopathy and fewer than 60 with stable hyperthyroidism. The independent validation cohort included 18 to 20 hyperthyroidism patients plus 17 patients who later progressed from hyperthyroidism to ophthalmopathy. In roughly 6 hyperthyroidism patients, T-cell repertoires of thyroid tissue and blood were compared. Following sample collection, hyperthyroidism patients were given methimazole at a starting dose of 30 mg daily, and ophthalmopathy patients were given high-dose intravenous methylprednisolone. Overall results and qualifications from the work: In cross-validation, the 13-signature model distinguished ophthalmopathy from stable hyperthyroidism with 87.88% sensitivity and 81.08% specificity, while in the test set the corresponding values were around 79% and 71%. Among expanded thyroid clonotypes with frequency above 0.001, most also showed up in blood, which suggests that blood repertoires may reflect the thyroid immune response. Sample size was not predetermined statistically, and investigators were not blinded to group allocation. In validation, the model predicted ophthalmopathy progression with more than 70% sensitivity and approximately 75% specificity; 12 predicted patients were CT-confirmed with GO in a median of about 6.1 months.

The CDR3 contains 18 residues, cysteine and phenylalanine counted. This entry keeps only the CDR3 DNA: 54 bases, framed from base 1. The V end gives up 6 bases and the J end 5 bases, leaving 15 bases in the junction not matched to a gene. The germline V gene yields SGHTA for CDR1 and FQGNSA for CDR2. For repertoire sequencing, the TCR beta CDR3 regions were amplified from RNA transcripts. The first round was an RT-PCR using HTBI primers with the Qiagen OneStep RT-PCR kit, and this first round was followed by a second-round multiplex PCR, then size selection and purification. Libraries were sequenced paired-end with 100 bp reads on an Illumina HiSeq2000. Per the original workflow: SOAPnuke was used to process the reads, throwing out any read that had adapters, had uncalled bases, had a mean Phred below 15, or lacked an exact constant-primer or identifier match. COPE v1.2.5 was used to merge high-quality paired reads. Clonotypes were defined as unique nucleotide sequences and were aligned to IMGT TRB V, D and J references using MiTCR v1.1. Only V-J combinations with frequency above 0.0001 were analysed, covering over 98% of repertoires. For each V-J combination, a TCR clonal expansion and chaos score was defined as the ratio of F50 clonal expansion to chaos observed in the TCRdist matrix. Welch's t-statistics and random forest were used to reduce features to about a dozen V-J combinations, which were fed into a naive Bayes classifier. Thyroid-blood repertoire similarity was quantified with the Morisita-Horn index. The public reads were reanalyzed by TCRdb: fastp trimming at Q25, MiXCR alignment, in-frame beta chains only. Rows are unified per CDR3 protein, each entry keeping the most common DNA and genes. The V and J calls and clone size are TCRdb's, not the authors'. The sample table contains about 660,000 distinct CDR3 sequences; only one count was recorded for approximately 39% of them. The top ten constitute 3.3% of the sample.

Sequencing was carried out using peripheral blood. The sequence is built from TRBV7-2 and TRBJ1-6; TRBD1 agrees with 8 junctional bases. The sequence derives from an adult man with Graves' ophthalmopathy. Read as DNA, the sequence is TGTGCCAGCAGTTACCTTCCGGACCAGGGGGCTCATAATTCACCCCTCCACTTT. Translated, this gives CASSYLPDQGAHNSPLHF.